This TCR beta chain emerged from a study of Ad26.COV2.S vaccination and SARS-CoV-2 variants. Assay used: immunoSEQ multiplex PCR; TCRdb lists only in-frame clones, some missing. The sample lists about 320,000 clones, around four fifths seen once, with approximately 2.1% in the top ten. The V segment lost 0 bases and the J segment 1 base; nucleotides outside the gene matches: 9. This CDR3 is 17 amino acids long. Germline CDR1 MGHRA, CDR2 YSYEKL. Notes on the study in general: Measures of TCR breadth and depth may have fallen short of total T cell responses. Reports say spike-specific CD8+ and CD4+ T cell responses covered substantial breadth after vaccination.

Treatment denoted: 15 to 20 received Ad26.COV2.S at low or high dose, single or two shots; about 5 received placebo; per-sample allocation not given. Samples analyzed were those drawn on day 63 after the first vaccine or placebo injection. The donor was a Boston adult aged 18-55 years. As concerns this clone: Its specificity is unknown.

This specimen was peripheral blood, taken in a trial of Ad26.COV2.S vaccine versus placebo. The chain has TRBV4-1 and TRBJ2-7; 7 nucleotides match TRBD1. This TCR came from a person aged 18-65 years who received the Ad26.COV2.S COVID-19 vaccine or a placebo. The CDR3 DNA reads as TGCGCCAGCAGCCAAGAACCGTGGGGACAGTTATCCTACGAGCAGTACTTC. It yields the protein CASSQEPWGQLSYEQYF.